Below, 20 T cell receptor beta chains from the same sample are listed, as sequenced in a study of blood T cell repertoires in COVID-19. Sequencing used immunoSEQ multiplex PCR; TCRdb keeps in-frame clones, though not all of them. The table has over 200,000 clones, about 85% seen once. What was sequenced was peripheral blood. The receptors stem from a woman aged 80 or older with active or convalescent COVID-19.

The rearrangement links TRBV30 to TRBJ1-5, with D possibly being TRBD1 (5 bases). This CDR3 region has 15 residues. The V gene's germline CDR1 is GTSNPN and CDR2 SVGIG (reference sequence). V shed 1 base and J shed 1 base, with 11 bases lying between them. The CDR3 region is CAWSEGVRSNQPQHF. In DNA, the CDR3 is TGTGCCTGGAGTGAAGGGGTTAGGAGCAATCAGCCCCAGCATTTT.

The chain uses TRBV5-1 and TRBJ2-3; the match to TRBD2 covers 11 bases. The CDR3 consists of 14 residues. Unmatched junction bases numbered 5, after V lost 4 bases and J lost 7 bases. The germline gives CDR1 SGHRS, CDR2 YFSETQ. CDR3 loop: CASSTGTSGNTQYF. The CDR3 DNA follows: TGCGCCAGCAGCACCGGGACTAGCGGCAATACGCAGTATTTT.

Remarks on this clone: The same CDR3 also results from other DNA sequences found in this sample. This rearrangement joins TRBV5-1 to TRBJ2-6; a weak D match, TRBD1 (5 bases). Looked up from germline, CDR1 is SGHRS and CDR2 is YFSETQ. This CDR3 contains 15 residues. V was shortened by 0 bases and J by 2 bases, with 6 bases between the two germline ends. CDR3 loop: CASSLEGAGANVLTF. The DNA of the CDR3 is TGCGCCAGCAGCTTGGAAGGGGCTGGGGCCAACGTCCTGACTTTC. Full variable domain (missing parts from reference TRBV5-1 and TRBJ2-6): KAGVTQTPRYLIKTRGQQVTLSCSPISGHRSVSWYQQTPGQGLQFLFEYFSETQRNKGNFPGRFSGRQFSNSRSEMNVSTLELGDSALYLCASSLEGAGANVLTFGAGSRLTVL.

The chain joins TRBV5-1 to TRBJ2-5; 10 nucleotides align to TRBD2. Germline lookup yields CDR1 SGHRS and CDR2 YFSETQ. V was clipped by 3 bases and J by 1 base; unmatched bases: 6. This CDR3 spans 16 amino acids. CDR3 sequence reads: CASSYPSGGLQETQYF. As DNA, the CDR3 is TGCGCCAGCAGCTATCCTAGCGGGGGACTCCAAGAGACCCAGTACTTC.

The chain couples TRBV7-8 to TRBJ1-2; the match to TRBD1 covers 8 bases. With V trimmed by 5 bases and J by 8 bases, 10 bases remained unmatched. CDR3 length: 14 amino acids. CDR1 and CDR2 from the germline V gene are SGHVS and FQNEAQ. The DNA for the CDR3 is TGTGCCAGCAGCGCAAGGACAGGGCCAAGCGGCTACACCTTC. It translates to CASSARTGPSGYTF.

This rearrangement joins TRBV6-2 or TRBV6-3 to TRBJ2-7; perhaps TRBD1 as D (6 bases). Germline CDR1 is MNHEY and CDR2 is SVGEGT. Trimming took 5 bases from V and 7 from J, leaving 9 bases between them. The CDR3 is made up of 11 amino acids. CDR3 region: CASSQGPEQYF. In DNA form, the CDR3 reads TGTGCCAGCAGTCAGGGGCCGGAGCAGTACTTC.

The chain uses TRBV27 and TRBJ1-5; D gene ambiguous. Trimming stripped 0 bases from V and 6 bases from J, with 6 bases between. The germline V gene has CDR1 MNHEY and CDR2 SMNVEV (reference sequence). The CDR3 consists of 13 residues. The CDR3 here is CASSLSWSQPQHF. The CDR3 DNA sequence: TGTGCCAGCAGTTTATCGTGGAGTCAGCCCCAGCATTTT.

This rearrangement joins TRBV2 to TRBJ2-1, with TRBD2 matching over 7 bases. The CDR3 is made up of 12 amino acids. V trimming: 7 bases; J trimming: 7 bases; junction bases outside the gene matches: 4. Germline-derived CDR1 and CDR2 are SNHLY and FYNNEI. The DNA of the CDR3 is TGTGCCAGCATGGGAGGGCAGAATGAGCAGTTCTTC. Translation gives CASMGGQNEQFF.

This clone was detected once. V and J are TRBV18 and TRBJ2-1; 8 bases match TRBD1. With V trimmed by 3 bases and J by 5 bases, 6 bases remained unmatched. The CDR3 has 15 residues. Germline V gene data show CDR1 as KGHSH and CDR2 as LQKENI. The CDR3 nucleotides read TGTGCCAGCTCACCGGACAGGGTTAATCACAATGAGCAGTTCTTC. It translates to CASSPDRVNHNEQFF.

V and J are TRBV6-6 and TRBJ2-1, with a tentative D call TRBD2 (5 bases). From germline, CDR1 is MNHNY and CDR2 SVGAGI (reference sequence). V was pared by 7 bases and J by 8 bases, with 21 bases between. The CDR3 is made up of 15 amino acids. The CDR3 region is CASITGGSVRHEQFF. CDR3 nucleotides: TGTGCCAGCATTACGGGCGGTAGCGTGAGGCATGAGCAGTTCTTC.

The rearrangement links TRBV7-2 to TRBJ2-7; 7 bases agree with TRBD2. Per the germline V gene, CDR1 is SGHTA and CDR2 is FQGNSA. Germline trimming cut 3 bases from V and 5 bases from J; bases unmatched to any gene: 7. The CDR3 extends over 14 amino acids. The CDR3 loop reads CASSFWRESHEQYF. CDR3 coding DNA: TGTGCCAGCAGCTTCTGGCGGGAGAGCCACGAGCAGTACTTC.

This clone has just one count. The CDR3 reads CASSRSGRNSYNEQFF. The CDR3 nucleotides read TGCGCCAGCAGTCGTAGCGGCCGAAATTCCTACAATGAGCAGTTCTTC. The chain employs TRBV5-1 and TRBJ2-1; possible D gene TRBD2, 6 bases. Germline V gives CDR1 SGHRS, CDR2 YFSETQ. V was pared by 5 bases and J by 1 base, with 16 bases between. The CDR3 spans 16 residues.

This chain connects TRBV25-1 to TRBJ2-5; 8 bases are shared with TRBD1. V gave up 5 bases and J gave up 3 bases; unmatched junction bases: 5. From germline, CDR1 is MGHDK and CDR2 SYGVNS. The CDR3 has 14 residues. The CDR3 bases are TGTGCCAGCAGTTCCTCGACAGGGGAAGAGACCCAGTACTTC. This codes for CASSSSTGEETQYF.

V usage is TRBV18 and J usage is TRBJ2-2; TRBD1 matches 7 bases. Germline loops: CDR1 KGHSH, CDR2 LQKENI. This CDR3 is built from 17 residues. V lost 1 base and J lost 1; bases outside the gene matches: 6. This CDR3 is CASSPRLTGENTGELFF. DNA for the CDR3: TGTGCCAGCTCACCACGATTAACAGGGGAGAACACCGGGGAGCTGTTTTTT.

This rearrangement joins TRBV29-1 to TRBJ2-7; possible D gene TRBD1, 5 bases. V lost 7 bases to trimming and J lost 0 bases, with 10 bases between them. The germline V gene encodes CDR1 SQVTM and CDR2 ANQGSEA. This CDR3 has 12 amino acids. The CDR3 coding sequence is TGCAGCGCTCGACAGAGCTCCTACGAGCAGTACTTC. This sequence encodes CSARQSSYEQYF.

This clone has just one count. The V and J genes are TRBV15 and TRBJ2-5; 12 nucleotides match TRBD2. CDR3 length: 16 residues. The V and J ends lost 1 base and 5 bases, in that order; junction bases with no gene match: 5. Germline values: CDR1 LNHNV, CDR2 YYDKDF (reference sequence). CDR3 region: CATSRGASGREETQYF. DNA for the CDR3: TGTGCCACCAGCAGAGGGGCTAGCGGGAGGGAGGAGACCCAGTACTTC.

J is TRBJ1-5 and V is TRBV7-8; 8 bases are shared with TRBD1. Germline values: CDR1 SGHVS, CDR2 FQNEAQ. This CDR3 spans 15 amino acids. Germline trimming cut 1 base from V and 3 bases from J; bases unmatched to any gene: 2. CDR3 in amino acids: CASSLVQGVNQPQHF. The CDR3 region has the DNA TGTGCCAGCAGCTTAGTACAGGGGGTCAATCAGCCCCAGCATTTT.

This chain uses TRBV5-1 with TRBJ2-3, with D possibly TRBD2 on 6 matching bases. The V gene's germline CDR1 is SGHRS and CDR2 YFSETQ. V lost 9 bases to trimming and J lost 0 bases, with 14 bases between them. CDR3 size: 14 residues. CDR3 amino acids: CATSLAASTDTQYF. The CDR3, as DNA: TGCGCCACCTCCTTAGCGGCTAGCACAGATACGCAGTATTTT.

This clone was observed a handful of times. The rearrangement joins TRBV7-2 to TRBJ2-7; 8 nucleotides align to TRBD2. Trimming cost V 8 bases and J 4 bases; bases outside gene matches: 10. The CDR3 covers 14 residues. Germline-derived CDR1 and CDR2 are SGHTA and FQGNSA. CDR3 in amino acids: CASGMRGVGYEQYF. CDR3 coding DNA: TGTGCCAGCGGAATGCGGGGGGTCGGGTACGAGCAGTACTTC.

The chain has TRBV6-2 or TRBV6-3 and TRBJ2-7, with 9 bases lining up with TRBD2. This CDR3 region has 17 residues. The germline CDR1 and CDR2 sequences are MNHEY and SVGEGT. Trimming removed 6 bases from V and 3 bases from J; junction bases left unmatched: 15. The CDR3 DNA reads TGTGCCAGCAGCCATCGTAGCGGGAGTTCGGTCTACTACGAGCAGTACTTC. This translates into CASSHRSGSSVYYEQYF.